These 13 T cell receptor beta chains were sequenced from one sample in a study of cytomegalovirus exposure and HLA in healthy donors. 13 Jbeta primers and 60 Vbeta primers were used for the PCR. TCRdb's copy holds only in-frame clones and misses some; the assay was immunoSEQ multiplex PCR. Seen here are around 130,000 clones, almost 85% observed once, and the top ten hold around 2.5%. What was sequenced was PBMCs. All receptors come from a boy aged 2 to 10 in good health and CMV-seronegative.

In regard to this clone: Germline and junction disagree at one end, which may indicate a read error. Other DNA sequences from this sample encode an identical CDR3 as well. The chain joins TRBV19 to TRBJ1-2; TRBD1 matches at 7 bases. Germline V lookup: CDR1 LNHDA, CDR2 SQIVND (reference sequence). The CDR3 is made up of 12 amino acids. Written as DNA, the CDR3 is TGTGCCAGCAGTATGACAGGGTATGGCTACACCTTC. This encodes CASSMTGYGYTF.

The chain links TRBV7-6 to TRBJ1-4, with D unresolved. This CDR3 is 15 amino acids long. Per germline, CDR1 SGHVS and CDR2 FNYEAQ. V was shortened by 5 bases and J by 8 bases, with 18 bases between the two germline ends. The CDR3: CASSPQASAWEKLFF. The CDR3 DNA follows: TGTGCCAGCAGCCCCCAAGCGTCAGCGTGGGAAAAACTGTTTTTT.

V gene TRBV6-4 combines with J gene TRBJ1-1; D is unclear. This CDR3 contains 14 residues. Germline CDR1 reads MRHNA; CDR2 reads SNTAGT. V was pared by 0 bases and J by 4 bases, with 9 bases between. In nucleotides, the CDR3 is TGTGCCAGCAGTGACTCTGAGGAGTCCACTGAAGCTTTCTTT. Translated: CASSDSEESTEAFF.

The chain uses TRBV7-6 and TRBJ1-1; D not resolved. The germline gives CDR1 SGHVS, CDR2 FNYEAQ. CDR3 length: 13 amino acids. V was cut by 5 bases and J by 3 bases, with 10 bases left in between. CDR3 bases: TGTGCCAGCAGCCCACAATTGGACACTGAAGCTTTCTTT. Encoded protein: CASSPQLDTEAFF. The whole variable domain, remainder taken from reference TRBV7-6 and TRBJ1-1, is GAGVSQSPRYKVTKRGQDVALRCDPISGHVSLYWYRQALGQGPEFLTYFNYEAQQDKSGLPNDRFSAERPEGSISTLTIQRTEQRDSAMYRCASSPQLDTEAFFGQGTRLTVV.

The J gene is TRBJ2-7, the V gene TRBV7-9; D perhaps matches TRBD1 (5 bases). The CDR3 loop spans 15 amino acids. Per germline, CDR1 SEHNR and CDR2 FQNEAQ (reference sequence). The CDR3 DNA reads as TGTTCCAGCAGCAAGGGGTCTTTCCTCCTTTACGAGCAGTACGTC. Protein: CSSSKGSFLLYEQYV.

CDR3 region: CASSQERQYNSPLHF. CDR3 nucleotides: TGTGCCAGCAGCCAGGAACGACAGTATAATTCACCCCTCCACTTT. The J gene is TRBJ1-6, the V gene TRBV14; TRBD1 is a possible D gene (5 bases). Trimming removed 3 bases at V and 4 bases at J, with 10 bases between. The germline CDR1 and CDR2 sequences are SGHDN and FVKESK. The CDR3 runs to 15 residues. Filled out from reference TRBV14 and TRBJ1-6, the complete variable domain reads EAGVTQFPSHSVIEKGQTVTLRCDPISGHDNLYWYRRVMGKEIKFLLHFVKESKQDESGMPNNRFLAERTGGTYSTLKVQPAELEDSGVYFCASSQERQYNSPLHFGNGTRLTVT.

The V and J genes are TRBV30 and TRBJ1-3, with D unresolved. CDR1 is GTSNPN and CDR2 is SVGIG in the germline V gene (reference sequence). The V end was cut by 0 bases, the J end by 3 bases, with 6 bases between. This CDR3 region has 13 residues. DNA for the CDR3: TGTGCCTGGAGTGTTGGCCTTGGAAACACCATATATTTT. Translated, it gives CAWSVGLGNTIYF.

CDR3 loop: CASTRGLESITEAFF. CDR3 bases: TGTGCCAGTACCCGAGGGCTAGAATCGATCACTGAAGCTTTCTTT. The chain employs TRBV19 and TRBJ1-1, with D hard to call. Trimming took off 7 bases at V and 4 bases at J, with 19 bases between the two ends. This CDR3 has 15 residues. Germline V gives CDR1 LNHDA, CDR2 SQIVND (reference sequence). The full variable domain, rest sourced from reference TRBV19 and TRBJ1-1, is DGGITQSPKYLFRKEGQNVTLSCEQNLNHDAMYWYRQDPGQGLRLIYYSQIVNDFQKGDIAEGYSVSREKKESFPLTVTSAQKNPTAFYLCASTRGLESITEAFFGQGTRLTVV.

The chain couples TRBV9 to TRBJ1-1, with 10 bases aligning to TRBD1. Germline assignment: CDR1 SGDLS and CDR2 YYNGEE. With 3 bases clipped from V and 5 bases from J, the junction kept 10 bases outside the gene matches. The CDR3 covers 16 residues. The DNA of the CDR3 is TGTGCCAGCAGCGCCAACAGACAGGGGGCAGGGACTGAAGCTTTCTTT. Amino acid sequence: CASSANRQGAGTEAFF.

The rearrangement links TRBV11-2 to TRBJ1-1; tentative D call: TRBD1 (5 bases). CDR1 is SGHAT, CDR2 FQNNGV, per germline. The CDR3 sequence is 15 residues long. V was clipped by 5 bases and J by 2 bases, with 15 bases between them. DNA of the CDR3: TGTGCCAGCAGCCCGACAGCCTTTTCAAACACTGAAGCTTTCTTT. Amino acids: CASSPTAFSNTEAFF. Supplemented by reference TRBV11-2 and TRBJ1-1, the full variable domain reads EAGVAQSPRYKIIEKRQSVAFWCNPISGHATLYWYQQILGQGPKLLIQFQNNGVVDDSQLPKDRFSAERLKGVDSTLKIQPAKLEDSAVYLCASSPTAFSNTEAFFGQGTRLTVV.

The CDR3 sequence is CASSLVGETSDEQFF. The CDR3, as DNA: TGTGCCAGCAGCTTGGTGGGAGAAACCAGTGATGAGCAGTTCTTC. This chain links TRBV7-9 with TRBJ2-1; possible D gene TRBD2, 5 bases. V was clipped by 3 bases and J by 8 bases, with 17 bases between them. The V gene's germline CDR1 is SEHNR and CDR2 FQNEAQ (reference sequence). The CDR3 contains 15 residues.

Concerning this clone itself: This sample also contains other DNA sequences that code for the same CDR3. The chain is built from TRBV7-2 and TRBJ1-1, with D unclear. The CDR3 covers 13 residues. CDR1 SGHTA and CDR2 FQGNSA come from the germline V gene. V dropped 1 base and J dropped 2 bases, with 5 bases sitting between them. The DNA of the CDR3 is TGTGCCAGCAGCTTAGTGGCTAACACTGAAGCTTTCTTT. This codes for CASSLVANTEAFF. Using reference TRBV7-2 and TRBJ1-1 for the parts outside the CDR3, the full variable domain is GAGVSQSPSNKVTEKGKDVELRCDPISGHTALYWYRQSLGQGLEFLIYFQGNSAPDKSGLPSDRFSAERTGGSVSTLTIQRTQQEDSAVYLCASSLVANTEAFFGQGTRLTVV.

CDR3 in amino acids: CASSSGQENTGELFF. CDR3 nucleotides: TGTGCCAGCAGTTCCGGACAGGAGAACACCGGGGAGCTGTTTTTT. The V and J genes are TRBV6-5 and TRBJ2-2; TRBD1 matches at 7 bases. The V gene's germline CDR1 is MNHEY and CDR2 SVGAGI. This CDR3 has 15 amino acids. V shed 4 bases, J shed 1 base, and the junction held 3 bases outside the gene matches.